One T cell receptor beta chain is described in this entry. The antigen is undetermined. V gave up 4 bases and J gave up 2 bases, with 15 bases separating them. From germline, CDR1 is SGHRS and CDR2 YFSETQ. The length of the CDR3 is 15 residues. Expressed TCRB transcripts were sequenced because the isolated RNA had all been reverse transcribed beforehand. Sequenced by immunoSEQ multiplex PCR; TCRdb stores in-frame clones only, minus some. The repertoire has more than 300,000 clones, 10% to 15% of them found once; the top ten carry less than 0.02%. The data derive from a study of beta chain features in type 1 diabetes. General study results and limits: When Type 1 diabetes patients were examined, their TCRB CDR3s proved moderately but significantly shorter in all four CD4+ subsets.

Sequencing input: naive CD4+ T cells from blood. J is TRBJ2-5 and V is TRBV5-1; D is undetermined. The sequence derives from a man in his late teens or twenties in good health. CDR3 residues: CASSPAAGGQETQYF. The CDR3 DNA sequence: TGCGCCAGCAGCCCGGCTGCCGGCGGTCAAGAGACCCAGTACTTC. Drawing the rest from reference TRBV5-1 and TRBJ2-5, the complete variable domain is KAGVTQTPRYLIKTRGQQVTLSCSPISGHRSVSWYQQTPGQGLQFLFEYFSETQRNKGNFPGRFSGRQFSNSRSEMNVSTLELGDSALYLCASSPAAGGQETQYFGPGTRLLVL.